The present entry profiles one T cell receptor (beta chain) with its context. The antigen is not known. The data are from a study of shared clonotypes between healthy human individuals. Points from the study as a whole: Generation of non-shared clonotypes was less probable than generation of clonotypes shared by all four donors.

Data came from immunoSEQ multiplex PCR; TCRdb stores just in-frame clones and leaves some out. The data show 2 million to 3 million clones, roughly 93% seen once. This CDR3 has 16 residues. The germline V gene encodes CDR1 LNHDA and CDR2 SQIVND (reference sequence). Germline trimming cut 7 bases from V and 7 bases from J; bases unmatched to any gene: 16. The clonotype originates from a man younger than 35 in good health. Some clones in this sample may be carry-over from other donors' samples. This chain connects TRBV19 to TRBJ1-5; 7 positions agree with TRBD1. Sample: naive CD4+ T cells from PBMCs. Subset in this sample: CD45RA+ positively selected. The CDR3 nucleotides read TGTGCCAGTACCCCTTTACCCGACAGGGCCTACCAGCCCCAGCATTTT. It yields the protein CASTPLPDRAYQPQHF.